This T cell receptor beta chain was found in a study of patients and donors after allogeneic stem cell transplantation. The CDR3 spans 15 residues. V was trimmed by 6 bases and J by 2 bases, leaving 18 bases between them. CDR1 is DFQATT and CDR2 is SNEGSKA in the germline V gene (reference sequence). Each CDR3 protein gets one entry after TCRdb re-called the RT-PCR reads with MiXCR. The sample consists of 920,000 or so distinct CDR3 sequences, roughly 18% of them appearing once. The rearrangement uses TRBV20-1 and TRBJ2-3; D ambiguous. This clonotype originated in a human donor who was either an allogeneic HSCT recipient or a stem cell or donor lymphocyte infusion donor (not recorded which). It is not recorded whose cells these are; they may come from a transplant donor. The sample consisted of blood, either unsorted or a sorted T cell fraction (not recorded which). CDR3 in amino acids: CSAQALDISTDTQYF. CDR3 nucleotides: TGCAGTGCCCAGGCCCTAGATATATCCACAGATACGCAGTATTTT.